The clone carrying this T cell receptor (beta chain) turned up a few times. Its antigen is unidentified. Clones were read by immunoSEQ multiplex PCR, and TCRdb kept only the in-frame ones, dropping some. The data contain 9,900 or so clones, around four fifths of them seen just once; the ten biggest clones take up around 15%. These data come from a study of blood T cell dynamics during melanoma immunotherapy. Looking at the study overall: Metastatic melanoma patients received first-line pembrolizumab or nivolumab plus ipilimumab. General study findings and limits: Whether repertoire-driving clones were melanoma-specific could not be determined.

This sample's time point: pre-treatment baseline. Blood was drawn before treatment and at week 3 after checkpoint blockade. At 12 weeks after first infusion, RECIST 1.1 defined response for most patients. The germline CDR1 and CDR2 sequences are SEHNR and FQNEAQ (reference sequence). CDR3 length equals 16 residues. V dropped 6 bases and J dropped 6 bases, with 23 bases sitting between them. This material consisted of blood, taken from a patient treated with checkpoint blockade. The receptor's source is a human donor with melanoma. V is TRBV7-9 and J is TRBJ1-2; no definite D call. CDR3 nucleotides: TGTGCCAGCAGGCGGAAGGGCTCATCCTTAACTAATGGCTACACCTTC. It is translated as CASRRKGSSLTNGYTF.